This T cell receptor (beta chain) was identified during a study of cytomegalovirus exposure and HLA in healthy donors. In the study overall: Roughly 92 million unique TCRs, all from HLA-typed donors, were included in an early release of the data.

It was with 60 Vbeta and 13 Jbeta primers that the PCR ran. Assay used: immunoSEQ multiplex PCR; TCRdb lists only in-frame clones, some missing. The sample lists fewer than 250,000 clones, 87% occurring once. Germline trimming cut 0 bases from V and 4 bases from J; bases unmatched to any gene: 2. This CDR3 has 15 residues. Germline lookup yields CDR1 MGHRA and CDR2 YSYEKL. Findings and caveats of the study: TRBV6-2, TRBV6-3 and some other V segments were unresolvable in 87-base-pair reads.

A note on this clone: Its antigen is unknown.

This TCR derives from a man younger than 40 in good health and CMV-seronegative. The V call is TRBV4-1, the J call TRBJ1-4; 7 bases match TRBD1. Specimen: PBMCs. CDR3 sequence reads: CASSQEGQSNEKLFF. Written as DNA, the CDR3 is TGCGCCAGCAGCCAAGAGGGACAGAGTAATGAAAAACTGTTTTTT.